The 27 T cell receptor beta chains reported below all come from one sample, sequenced in a study of metastatic and nonmetastatic thyroid tumors. Via MiXCR, TCRdb re-called the PCR reads. The sample shows tens of thousands of clones, about a sixth of them seen only once. The entire patient cohort was treatment-naive prior to thyroid surgery. What was sequenced was blood. These TCRs come from a male donor with papillary thyroid cancer or a benign thyroid nodule (not recorded which). Some clones in this sample may be carry-over from other donors' samples.

This clone was observed many times. This chain links TRBV10-2 with TRBJ2-1; no reliable D call. The V gene's germline CDR1 is WSHSY and CDR2 SAAADI. The CDR3 runs to 16 residues. The V and J ends lost 0 bases and 5 bases respectively, with 14 bases between them. The CDR3 DNA follows: TGCGCCAGCAGTGAGTCTGAGCCCGACCCCCACAATGAGCAGTTCTTC. Protein: CASSESEPDPHNEQFF.

This clone qualifies as medium-sized. The chain joins TRBV6-2 or TRBV6-3 to TRBJ2-5; a possible D gene is TRBD2 (7 bases). Trimming left V 7 bases short and J 3 bases short, with 18 bases between. The CDR3 consists of 15 residues. Germline values: CDR1 MNHEY, CDR2 SVGEGT. The CDR3 is CASTSAGAGKETQYF. CDR3 nucleotides: TGTGCCAGCACCTCCGCGGGGGCCGGGAAAGAGACCCAGTACTTC.

This clone was counted many times. The CDR3 reads CASSQETSGGWTQYF. For the CDR3, the DNA is TGCGCCAGCAGCCAAGAGACTAGCGGGGGTTGGACCCAGTACTTC. The chain has TRBV4-1 and TRBJ2-5; 12 bases are a match to TRBD2. The CDR3 has 15 residues. With 0 bases clipped from V and 7 bases from J, the junction kept 3 bases outside the gene matches. The germline gives CDR1 MGHRA, CDR2 YSYEKL.

About this clone itself: Being one base from a much bigger clone, this may be a read error. The rearrangement links TRBV6-1 to TRBJ2-5; 8 bases agree with TRBD1. With 5 bases clipped from V and 5 bases from J, the junction kept 10 bases outside the gene matches. Germline-derived CDR1 and CDR2 are MNHNS and SASEGT. This CDR3 is built from 15 residues. DNA of the CDR3: TGTGCCAGCAGTCTGGTGGCAGGGGGCGGGGAGACCCAGTACTTC. Residues: CASSLVAGGGETQYF.

This clone was picked up many times. The CDR3 bases are TGTGCCAGCAGCGACGGACTAGTTCCCTACGAGCAGTACTTC. It is translated as CASSDGLVPYEQYF. The chain recombines TRBV14 with TRBJ2-7, with TRBD2 matching 7 bases. The V gene end was trimmed by 5 bases and the J gene end by 2 bases; junction bases not matched to a gene: 6. The CDR3 contains 14 residues. Germline V lookup: CDR1 SGHDN, CDR2 FVKESK.

This CDR3 reads CASSKQGAGEAFF. The CDR3 DNA sequence: TGTGCCAGCAGCAAACAGGGGGCGGGTGAAGCTTTCTTT. V and J are TRBV3-1 and TRBJ1-1, with TRBD1 identical over 9 bases. The CDR3 runs 13 residues. Per germline, CDR1 LGHDT and CDR2 YNNKEL (reference sequence). V shed 5 bases and J 7 bases; nucleotides not matched to a gene: 5.

This clone came up many times. The chain recombines TRBV7-9 with TRBJ2-3; D unclear. V was shortened by 5 bases and J by 1 base, with 7 bases between the two germline ends. The CDR3 is 13 residues long. Germline V gives CDR1 SEHNR, CDR2 FQNEAQ (reference sequence). CDR3 amino acids: CASSTPGTDTQYF. CDR3 DNA sequence: TGTGCCAGCAGCACCCCGGGCACAGATACGCAGTATTTT.

This clone appeared many times. The J gene is TRBJ2-5, the V gene TRBV12-5, with 8 bases identical to TRBD1. Unmatched junction bases numbered 10, after V lost 7 bases and J lost 3 bases. This CDR3 has 15 residues. CDR1 is LGHNT, CDR2 FRNRAP, per germline. The CDR3 DNA follows: TGTGCTAGTGCCCACCTTGGACAGGGAGAAGAGACCCAGTACTTC. It specifies CASAHLGQGEETQYF. Using reference TRBV12-5 and TRBJ2-5 for the parts outside the CDR3, the full variable domain is DARVTQTPRHKVTEMGQEVTMRCQPILGHNTVFWYRQTMMQGLELLAYFRNRAPLDDSGMPKDRFSAEMPDATLATLKIQPSEPRDSAVYFCASAHLGQGEETQYFGPGTRLLVL.

This clone appeared a few times. The V and J genes are TRBV12-3 or TRBV12-4 and TRBJ2-3; 7 bases are shared with TRBD1. This CDR3 is 13 amino acids long. Trimming removed 8 bases from V and 3 bases from J; junction bases left unmatched: 5. CDR3 sequence: CASLDRVTDTQYF. CDR3 in DNA: TGTGCCAGCCTTGACAGGGTTACAGATACGCAGTATTTT.

This sequence joins TRBV9 and TRBJ2-1; 9 bases line up with TRBD2. Per germline, CDR1 SGDLS and CDR2 YYNGEE. V was pared by 4 bases and J by 5 bases, with 7 bases of the junction left unmatched. The CDR3 consists of 15 residues. CDR3 coding DNA: TGTGCCAGCAGCATTGGACTAGCGAGAGACAATGAGCAGTTCTTC. The encoded protein is CASSIGLARDNEQFF.

This sequence joins TRBV10-3 and TRBJ2-1; 10 bases are a match to TRBD2. Germline V gene data show CDR1 as ENHRY and CDR2 as SYGVKD. This CDR3 has 15 amino acids. The ends lost 6 bases at V and 7 bases at J; junction bases unmatched: 9. The CDR3 DNA sequence: TGTGCCATCAGGGAACGAGCGGGGGGGGGAAATGAGCAGTTCTTC. It yields the protein CAIRERAGGGNEQFF.

There are many counts of this clone. The chain joins TRBV30 to TRBJ1-6; D is undetermined. The germline gives CDR1 GTSNPN, CDR2 SVGIG (reference sequence). V shed 3 bases and J shed 9 bases, with 9 bases lying between them. CDR3 length equals 12 residues. The chain's CDR3 is CAWRVSGSPLHF. The CDR3, as DNA: TGTGCCTGGAGGGTTAGTGGTTCACCCCTCCACTTT.

By proportion, this clone is large. The chain employs TRBV14 and TRBJ1-3; the D is unclear. The CDR3 extends over 16 amino acids. Trimming took 1 base from V and 2 from J, leaving 12 bases between them. CDR1 and CDR2 from the germline V gene are SGHDN and FVKESK. CDR3 protein: CASSQGIANPGNTIYF. CDR3 coding DNA: TGTGCCAGCAGCCAAGGCATAGCGAATCCTGGAAACACCATATATTTT.

This clone was recorded at least ten times. V and J are TRBV2 and TRBJ2-7; D might be TRBD1 (5 bases). The CDR3 runs 14 residues. Germline loops: CDR1 SNHLY, CDR2 FYNNEI. Trimming cost V 4 bases and J 5 bases, with 15 bases left between them. The CDR3 is CASSGARQTHEQYF. For the CDR3, the DNA is TGTGCCAGCAGTGGGGCGAGACAGACCCACGAGCAGTACTTC.

This clone was found many times. The junction does not match germline at one end; this may be a read error. The CDR3 spells CASSEGTGSEPQHF. The CDR3 nucleotides read TGTGCCAGCAGCGAAGGGACAGGCTCAGAGCCCCAGCATTTT. V is TRBV6-1 and J is TRBJ1-5; 8 positions match TRBD1. CDR1 and CDR2 from the germline V gene are MNHNS and SASEGT. There are 14 residues in the CDR3.

This clone is medium-sized in the sample. The chain has TRBV24-1 and TRBJ1-2, with 9 positions matching TRBD1. Germline CDR1 KGHDR, CDR2 SFDVKD. The CDR3 length is 20 residues. V lost 1 base, J lost 4 bases, and 18 bases stayed unmatched. The CDR3 DNA reads as TGTGCCACCAGTGATTTCCTGCCGGGGGACAGGGTTAATTGCGGCTATGGCTACACCTTC. Its protein product is CATSDFLPGDRVNCGYGYTF.

This clone was seen at least ten times. The V and J genes are TRBV6-4 and TRBJ2-1; D gene unclear. This CDR3 region has 13 residues. CDR1 is MRHNA and CDR2 is SNTAGT in the germline V gene. Trimming took 3 bases from V and 5 from J, leaving 8 bases between them. The CDR3 sequence: CASSESSNNEQFF. The CDR3 coding sequence is TGTGCCAGCAGTGAGAGTAGCAACAATGAGCAGTTCTTC.

This clone was found many times. The chain links TRBV20-1 to TRBJ2-7; 11 bases are a match to TRBD2. This CDR3 region has 15 residues. CDR1 is DFQATT, CDR2 SNEGSKA, per germline (reference sequence). The V segment lost 3 bases and the J segment 2 bases; nucleotides outside the gene matches: 6. Written as DNA, the CDR3 is TGCAGTGCTAGCAAGACTAGCGGGACCCCCTACGAGCAGTACTTC. Residues: CSASKTSGTPYEQYF.

By share, this clone counts as medium-sized. This chain joins TRBV19 and TRBJ2-2, with 7 bases lining up with TRBD1. This CDR3 spans 14 amino acids. Germline V gene data show CDR1 as LNHDA and CDR2 as SQIVND (reference sequence). Trimming removed 5 bases from V and 3 bases from J; junction bases left unmatched: 3. The CDR3 DNA follows: TGTGCCAGTAGTCAACAGGGGTACACCGGGGAGCTGTTTTTT. The encoded protein is CASSQQGYTGELFF.

This chain connects TRBV24-1 to TRBJ2-7; D unclear. The CDR3 sequence is 15 residues long. V lost 10 bases and J lost 2, with 20 bases in between. Germline values: CDR1 KGHDR, CDR2 SFDVKD. The CDR3 protein is CATLPGMGWTYEQYV. The CDR3 nucleotides are TGTGCCACACTACCTGGCATGGGGTGGACCTACGAGCAGTACGTC.

This clone was detected many times. Given a much more abundant clone one base away, this may be a read error. Different DNA sequences within this sample yield the same CDR3. The chain joins TRBV27 to TRBJ2-7, with TRBD2 matching 7 bases. The germline CDR1 and CDR2 sequences are MNHEY and SMNVEV (reference sequence). CDR3 length: 14 residues. Trimming removed 6 bases from V and 2 bases from J; junction bases left unmatched: 7. As DNA, the CDR3 is TGTGCCAGCAGCCCTCTAGCGGAGCCCTACGAGCAGTACTTC. Amino acid sequence: CASSPLAEPYEQYF.

This clone was observed at least ten times. This chain joins TRBV10-3 and TRBJ2-2; 8 positions match TRBD2. The V segment lost 6 bases and the J segment 3 bases; nucleotides outside the gene matches: 6. The CDR3 runs 15 residues. From germline, CDR1 is ENHRY and CDR2 SYGVKD. Here the CDR3 reads CAIRPGTSDTGELFF. The CDR3 region has the DNA TGTGCCATCAGACCCGGGACTAGTGACACCGGGGAGCTGTTTTTT.

The chain is built from TRBV6-4 and TRBJ2-3; no firm D call. The CDR3 contains 18 residues. With 4 bases removed from V and 2 bases from J, the gap between germline ends came to 22 bases. CDR1 and CDR2 from the germline V gene are MRHNA and SNTAGT. The DNA for the CDR3 is TGTGCCAGCAGTGGCCCGTTGGTGGGCGTACCTGACACAGATACGCAGTATTTT. It translates to CASSGPLVGVPDTDTQYF.

This clone came up a few times. This chain links TRBV10-3 with TRBJ1-2; perhaps TRBD1 as D (5 bases). The V and J ends lost 6 bases and 8 bases respectively, with 16 bases between them. The CDR3 has 13 residues. Germline values: CDR1 ENHRY, CDR2 SYGVKD. The chain's CDR3 is CAIRGGRSEGYTF. In DNA form, the CDR3 reads TGTGCCATCAGGGGGGGAAGGTCCGAGGGCTACACCTTC.

Concerning this clone itself: This sequence may be a read error, since a much larger clone differs from it by one base. The sample has other DNA sequences that encode this CDR3 too. CDR3 sequence: CSVEDSVHNEQFF. CDR3 sequence (DNA): TGCAGCGTTGAAGATTCGGTTCACAATGAGCAATTCTTC. The chain joins TRBV29-1 to TRBJ2-1; D gene unclear. CDR1 SQVTM and CDR2 ANQGSEA come from the germline V gene. This CDR3 is built from 13 residues.

This clone is termed medium-sized (0.01 to 0.1%). The V call is TRBV6-1, the J call TRBJ2-7; D might be TRBD2 (5 bases). This CDR3 comprises 15 residues. From germline, CDR1 is MNHNS and CDR2 SASEGT. The V end lost 5 bases, the J end lost 3 bases, and 17 bases lay between the germline ends. The DNA of the CDR3 is TGTGCCAGCAGTAGAGACTATCTGGTGAGCTACGAGCAGTACTTC. Residues: CASSRDYLVSYEQYF.

This clone was detected a few times. The rearrangement uses TRBV6-1 and TRBJ2-7; D possibly uses TRBD1 or TRBD2 (5 bases each). V was clipped by 5 bases and J by 2 bases, with 19 bases between them. Germline V lookup: CDR1 MNHNS, CDR2 SASEGT. This CDR3 contains 16 residues. The CDR3, as DNA: TGTGCCAGCAGTCTCAACCCGGGACCCTTTACCTACGAGCAGTACTTC. Its translation is CASSLNPGPFTYEQYF.